The next 27 T cell receptor beta chains were all read from a single sample in a study of cytomegalovirus exposure and HLA in healthy donors. Measured with immunoSEQ multiplex PCR; TCRdb has only the in-frame clones, and not every one. The sample has fewer than 85,000 clones; approximately 94% are singletons. Sequencing input: PBMCs. These receptors all come from a woman under 30 in good health and CMV-seronegative.

This chain uses TRBV6-5 with TRBJ2-7; 7 bases are shared with TRBD2. The length of the CDR3 is 14 residues. CDR1 and CDR2 from the germline V gene are MNHEY and SVGAGI. Trimming removed 2 bases from V and 5 bases from J; junction bases left unmatched: 6. The CDR3 DNA is TGTGCCAGCAGTTACACGAGACTAGCTCACGAGCAGTACTTC. This gives the protein CASSYTRLAHEQYF.

This chain uses TRBV19 with TRBJ1-4, with D possibly being TRBD1 (5 bases). Germline CDR1 and CDR2: LNHDA and SQIVND (reference sequence). CDR3 size: 13 residues. V was trimmed by 6 bases and J by 3 bases, leaving 8 bases between them. In DNA, the CDR3 is TGTGCCAGTAGCACAGGAGCTAATGAAAAACTGTTTTTT. It codes for CASSTGANEKLFF.

This sequence joins TRBV19 and TRBJ2-2; 7 nucleotides line up with TRBD1. V lost 2 bases and J lost 2; bases outside the gene matches: 5. Germline V gene lookup returns CDR1 LNHDA and CDR2 SQIVND (reference sequence). The CDR3 sequence is 16 residues long. CDR3 loop: CASSIQGGANTGELFF. The CDR3 DNA reads TGTGCCAGTAGTATACAAGGGGGCGCTAACACCGGGGAGCTGTTTTTT.

This sequence joins TRBV7-2 and TRBJ1-3, with 10 positions matching TRBD1. From germline, CDR1 is SGHTA and CDR2 FQGNSA. This CDR3 contains 16 residues. The V and J ends lost 1 base and 2 bases, in that order; junction bases with no gene match: 2. The DNA of the CDR3 is TGTGCCAGCAGCTTAGGACAGGGGGCGCCTGGAAACACCATATATTTT. It encodes CASSLGQGAPGNTIYF.

The V gene is TRBV19, the J gene TRBJ2-7; the match to TRBD1 covers 12 bases. Looked up from germline, CDR1 is LNHDA and CDR2 is SQIVND (reference sequence). Trimming cost V 8 bases and J 2 bases; bases outside gene matches: 19. The CDR3 runs 19 residues. CDR3 sequence reads: CASSLNRPGQGARTYEQYF. In DNA form, the CDR3 reads TGTGCCAGTTCCCTGAACCGCCCGGGACAGGGGGCGCGAACCTACGAGCAGTACTTC.

Here the CDR3 DNA reads TGTGCCACCAGCAGAGAACCGGGACAATACGAGCAGTACTTC. Residues: CATSREPGQYEQYF. V is TRBV15 and J is TRBJ2-7, with D possibly TRBD1 on 6 matching bases. The length of the CDR3 is 14 residues. Germline values: CDR1 LNHNV, CDR2 YYDKDF (reference sequence). Trimming took off 0 bases at V and 4 bases at J, with 10 bases between the two ends.

This clone was observed once. The rearrangement links TRBV7-9 to TRBJ2-3; no reliable D call. V was trimmed by 5 bases and J by 0 bases, leaving 9 bases between them. The germline V gene has CDR1 SEHNR and CDR2 FQNEAQ (reference sequence). CDR3 length equals 14 residues. The CDR3 nucleotides read TGTGCCAGCAGCCCCCCCCAAAGCACAGATACGCAGTATTTT. It is translated as CASSPPQSTDTQYF.

The chain joins TRBV5-5 to TRBJ2-7, with D maybe TRBD2 (6 bases). Trimming cost V 1 base and J 2 bases, with 13 bases left between them. The CDR3 is 15 amino acids. Germline V gene data show CDR1 as SGHKS and CDR2 as YYEKEE (reference sequence). This chain's CDR3 is CASSLQPDYTYEQYF. CDR3 DNA sequence: TGTGCCAGCAGCTTGCAGCCGGACTACACCTACGAGCAGTACTTC.

This sequence joins TRBV9 and TRBJ2-5; 12 nucleotides align to TRBD1. Trimming removed 3 bases from V and 4 bases from J; junction bases left unmatched: 7. The CDR3 is 16 amino acids. In germline, CDR1 is SGDLS, CDR2 YYNGEE. CDR3 amino acids: CASSATGTGGRETQYF. CDR3 coding DNA: TGTGCCAGCAGCGCCACCGGGACAGGGGGCCGAGAGACCCAGTACTTC.

To note about this clone: At one of its ends the junction is not consistent with the germline gene, which may arise from a read error. The chain combines TRBV6-4 with TRBJ2-1, with D possibly matching TRBD2 (5 bases). This CDR3 is built from 14 residues. The V gene's germline CDR1 is MRHNA and CDR2 SNTAGT. CDR3 DNA sequence: TGTGCCAGCAGTGACGTGGACTCCCACAATGAGCAGTTCTTC. Its protein product is CASSDVDSHNEQFF.

The chain employs TRBV9 and TRBJ1-1; 9 nucleotides align to TRBD1. Germline V gene data show CDR1 as SGDLS and CDR2 as YYNGEE. Trimming at V came to 4 bases and at J to 5 bases, leaving 9 bases not matched to a gene. The CDR3 spans 15 residues. The CDR3 nucleotides read TGTGCCAGCAGCTCGACGGGACAGGGCTGGACTGAAGCTTTCTTT. Protein product: CASSSTGQGWTEAFF.

V is TRBV18 and J is TRBJ1-6; 7 bases are a match to TRBD1. CDR3 length: 14 amino acids. Germline CDR1 reads KGHSH; CDR2 reads LQKENI. With V trimmed by 6 bases and J by 8 bases, 7 bases remained unmatched. CDR3 coding DNA: TGTGCCAGCTCTCGAGACAGGGATCATTCACCCCTCCACTTT. Residues: CASSRDRDHSPLHF.

This chain links TRBV7-2 with TRBJ1-1; TRBD1 matches at 9 bases. With 2 bases clipped from V and 2 bases from J, the junction kept 6 bases outside the gene matches. Looked up from germline, CDR1 is SGHTA and CDR2 is FQGNSA. This CDR3 has 16 amino acids. CDR3 coding DNA: TGTGCCAGCAGCTTACGGACAGGGGCTCCCAACACTGAAGCTTTCTTT. This translates into CASSLRTGAPNTEAFF.

The chain couples TRBV29-1 to TRBJ1-1, with unresolved D. The V end was cut by 3 bases, the J end by 9 bases, with 11 bases between. The germline gives CDR1 SQVTM, CDR2 ANQGSEA. The CDR3 runs 11 residues. The CDR3 bases are TGCAGCGTTGATCTAACAGATAAAGCTTTCTTT. It codes for CSVDLTDKAFF.

This chain connects TRBV28 to TRBJ1-3; maybe TRBD1 (6 bases). The CDR3 extends over 17 amino acids. Germline-derived CDR1 and CDR2 are MDHEN and SYDVKM. Trimming cost V 5 bases and J 0 bases, with 17 bases left between them. The CDR3 bases are TGTGCCAGCAGTATTCCATCAACAGGGCCCTCTGGAAACACCATATATTTT. As protein: CASSIPSTGPSGNTIYF. Using reference TRBV28 and TRBJ1-3 for the parts outside the CDR3, the full variable domain is DVKVTQSSRYLVKRTGEKVFLECVQDMDHENMFWYRQDPGLGLRLIYFSYDVKMKEKGDIPEGYSVSREKKERFSLILESASTNQTSMYLCASSIPSTGPSGNTIYFGEGSWLTVV.

CDR3 sequence: CASSSGGVIPEQFF. CDR3 bases: TGTGCCAGCAGTTCAGGGGGCGTTATCCCTGAGCAGTTCTTC. This chain connects TRBV28 to TRBJ2-1, with TRBD1 matching over 8 bases. CDR1 is MDHEN and CDR2 is SYDVKM in the germline V gene. CDR3 size: 14 residues. The junction had 8 bases not matched to a gene; V was cut back by 4 bases and J by 9 bases. The complete variable domain, with remaining parts taken from reference TRBV28 and TRBJ2-1, reads DVKVTQSSRYLVKRTGEKVFLECVQDMDHENMFWYRQDPGLGLRLIYFSYDVKMKEKGDIPEGYSVSREKKERFSLILESASTNQTSMYLCASSSGGVIPEQFFGPGTRLTVL.

This clone appeared once. The V and J genes are TRBV28 and TRBJ1-1; 8 nucleotides agree with TRBD1. There are 14 residues in the CDR3. Germline lookup yields CDR1 MDHEN and CDR2 SYDVKM. Trimming at V came to 7 bases and at J to 4 bases, leaving 8 bases not matched to a gene. CDR3 nucleotide sequence: TGTGCCAGCACCTACAGGGGGGGTGTCACTGAAGCTTTCTTT. Translation gives CASTYRGGVTEAFF.

The rearrangement links TRBV23-1 to TRBJ2-5; TRBD1 is a possible D gene (5 bases). TRBV23-1 qualifies as an ORF whose function is uncertain. The CDR3 covers 16 residues. The V and J ends lost 8 bases and 5 bases respectively, with 24 bases between them. This CDR3 reads CASGHFTTEVVETQYF. The CDR3 bases are TGCGCCAGCGGACACTTCACGACAGAAGTCGTCGAGACCCAGTACTTC.

The genes are TRBV4-3 and TRBJ2-3, with 9 bases lining up with TRBD2. The CDR3 totals 16 residues. V shed 1 base and J 1 base; nucleotides not matched to a gene: 3. The germline CDR1 and CDR2 sequences are LGHNA and YSLEER. The DNA for the CDR3 is TGCGCCAGCAGCCAAGGGAGCGGGGGGCGCACAGATACGCAGTATTTT. Residues: CASSQGSGGRTDTQYF.

The J gene is TRBJ1-6, the V gene TRBV28; possibly TRBD1 for D (6 bases). CDR1 is MDHEN, CDR2 SYDVKM, per germline. Deletions cut 5 bases from V and 5 bases from J, with 13 bases between. This CDR3 region has 15 residues. The CDR3 is CASSITQGNNSPLHF. CDR3 nucleotide sequence: TGTGCCAGCAGTATAACACAGGGAAATAATTCACCCCTCCACTTT.

This clone was observed a single time. The V call is TRBV6-5, the J call TRBJ2-1; TRBD2 aligns across 10 bases. The junction had 4 bases not matched to a gene; V was cut back by 3 bases and J by 5 bases. The CDR3 is 15 amino acids. Germline CDR1 MNHEY, CDR2 SVGAGI. The CDR3 coding sequence is TGTGCCAGCAGTTATTGGACTAGCGGAAACAATGAGCAGTTCTTC. The encoded protein is CASSYWTSGNNEQFF.

The CDR3 nucleotides read TGTGCCAGCAGCCAGACTGGGACGGGGGGGTCCCAAGCCAAAAACATTCAGTACTTC. This gives the protein CASSQTGTGGSQAKNIQYF. This chain links TRBV13 with TRBJ2-4; TRBD2 matches 8 bases. Unmatched junction bases numbered 15, after V lost 5 bases and J lost 0 bases. CDR3 length equals 19 residues. Germline assignment: CDR1 PRHDT and CDR2 FYEKMQ (reference sequence).

The gene calls are TRBV6-4 and TRBJ2-1; 8 bases are a match to TRBD1. The CDR3 sequence is 16 residues long. Germline V gene sequence: CDR1 MRHNA, CDR2 SNTAGT. V lost 0 bases to trimming and J lost 2 bases; unmatched junction nucleotides: 3. The CDR3 DNA reads TGTGCCAGCAGTGACTCGTCGACAGGGGCCTACAATGAGCAGTTCTTC. It codes for CASSDSSTGAYNEQFF.

This clone came up once. The chain combines TRBV27 with TRBJ2-7; D is perhaps TRBD2 (5 bases). Germline V gene sequence: CDR1 MNHEY, CDR2 SMNVEV (reference sequence). There are 15 residues in the CDR3. Between the trimmed V and J ends, which lost 6 bases and 1 base, there was a span of 16 bases. This CDR3 reads CASRDTDRRSYEQYF. As DNA, the CDR3 is TGTGCCAGCAGAGACACGGATAGGAGGTCCTACGAGCAGTACTTC.

The V call is TRBV27, the J call TRBJ2-3, with 8 bases matching TRBD1. CDR1 and CDR2 (germline): MNHEY, SMNVEV (reference sequence). The CDR3 totals 14 residues. With 7 bases clipped from V and 3 bases from J, the junction kept 6 bases outside the gene matches. The CDR3: CASTLGQATDTQYF. The DNA of the CDR3 is TGTGCCAGCACCTTGGGACAGGCAACAGATACGCAGTATTTT.

The gene calls are TRBV6-6 and TRBJ2-1, with 10 bases matching TRBD1. After removal of 5 bases from V and 5 bases from J, the junction contained 3 bases not matched to a gene. Germline CDR1 reads MNHNY; CDR2 reads SVGAGI (reference sequence). The CDR3 is made up of 14 amino acids. The CDR3 protein is CASSRGQGNNEQFF. The CDR3 DNA is TGTGCCAGCAGTAGGGGACAGGGGAACAATGAGCAGTTCTTC.

In this sample, this clone turned up a few times. This chain connects TRBV18 to TRBJ1-1; 9 nucleotides agree with TRBD1. CDR1 KGHSH and CDR2 LQKENI come from the germline V gene. Losses at the gene ends were 8 bases for V and 4 bases for J; bases not matched to a gene: 5. The CDR3 loop spans 13 amino acids. The CDR3 loop reads CASQKTGGTEAFF. The DNA for the CDR3 is TGTGCCAGCCAAAAGACAGGGGGCACTGAAGCTTTCTTT. Full variable domain (outside the CDR3, taken from reference TRBV18 and TRBJ1-1): NAGVMQNPRHLVRRRGQEARLRCSPMKGHSHVYWYRQLPEEGLKFMVYLQKENIIDESGMPKERFSAEFPKEGPSILRIQQVVRGDSAAYFCASQKTGGTEAFFGQGTRLTVV.